This T cell receptor (beta chain) emerged from a study of shared clonotypes between healthy human individuals. The donor population consisted of healthy HIV-negative adults with no recent acute infections or vaccinations. Roughly 81 million PBMCs per unsorted sample were used for genomic DNA. Only in-frame clones appear in the TCRdb table, and some are missing; sequencing was by immunoSEQ multiplex PCR. The table has 490,000 or so clones, about 80% seen once. A remark on this clone: The target antigen is unknown.

Germline CDR1 SGHRS, CDR2 YFSETQ. The CDR3 sequence is 15 residues long. Trimming pared 0 bases from V and 2 bases from J, leaving 12 bases between. The study's findings and limits: Sampling was confined to blood; repertoires within tissues likely differ. A limitation of the genetic and exposure-history diversity represented arose from few donors.

Sequencing used PBMCs. This receptor was taken from a woman aged 40 to 49 in good health. Some clones in this sample may be carry-over from other donors' samples. The rearrangement links TRBV5-1 to TRBJ2-7; TRBD2 is a possible D gene (6 bases). The chain's CDR3 is CASSLAVGGTYEQYF. DNA for the CDR3: TGCGCCAGCAGCTTGGCCGTGGGGGGTACCTACGAGCAGTACTTC.